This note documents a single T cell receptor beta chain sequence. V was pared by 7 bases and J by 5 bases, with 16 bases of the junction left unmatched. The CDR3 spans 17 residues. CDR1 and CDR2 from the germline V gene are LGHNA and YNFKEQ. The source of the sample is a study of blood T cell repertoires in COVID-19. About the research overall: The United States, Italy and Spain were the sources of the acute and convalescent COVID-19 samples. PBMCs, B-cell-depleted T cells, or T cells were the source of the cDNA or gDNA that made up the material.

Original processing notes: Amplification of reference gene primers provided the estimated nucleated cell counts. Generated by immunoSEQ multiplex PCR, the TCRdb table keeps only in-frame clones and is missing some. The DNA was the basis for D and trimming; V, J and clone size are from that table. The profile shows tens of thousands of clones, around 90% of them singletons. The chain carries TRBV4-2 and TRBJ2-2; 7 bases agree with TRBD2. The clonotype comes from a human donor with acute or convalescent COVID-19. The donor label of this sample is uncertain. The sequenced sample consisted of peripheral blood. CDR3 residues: CASIAEISGLETGELFF. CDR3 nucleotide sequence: TGTGCCAGCATTGCTGAGATTAGCGGGTTGGAAACCGGGGAGCTGTTTTTT.